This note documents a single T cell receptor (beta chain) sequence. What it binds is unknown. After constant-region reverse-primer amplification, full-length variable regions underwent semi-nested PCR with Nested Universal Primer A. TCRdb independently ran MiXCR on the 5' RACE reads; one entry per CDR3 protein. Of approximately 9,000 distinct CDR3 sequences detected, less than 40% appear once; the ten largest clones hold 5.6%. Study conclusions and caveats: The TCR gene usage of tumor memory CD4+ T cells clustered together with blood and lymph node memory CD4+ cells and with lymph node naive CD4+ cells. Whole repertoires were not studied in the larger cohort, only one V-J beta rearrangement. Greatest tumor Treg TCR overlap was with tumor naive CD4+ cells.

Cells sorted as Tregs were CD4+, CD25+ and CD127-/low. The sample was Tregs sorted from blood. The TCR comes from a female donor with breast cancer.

CDR3 residues: CASSLSARTGAGTDTQYF. CDR3 sequence (DNA): TGTGCCAGCAGCCTATCCGCCAGGACAGGGGCCGGCACAGATACGCAGTATTTT. The chain recombines TRBV11-2 with TRBJ2-3, with TRBD1 matching over 9 bases. After removal of 5 bases from V and 1 base from J, the junction contained 13 bases not matched to a gene. This CDR3 is built from 18 residues. From germline, CDR1 is SGHAT and CDR2 FQNNGV.